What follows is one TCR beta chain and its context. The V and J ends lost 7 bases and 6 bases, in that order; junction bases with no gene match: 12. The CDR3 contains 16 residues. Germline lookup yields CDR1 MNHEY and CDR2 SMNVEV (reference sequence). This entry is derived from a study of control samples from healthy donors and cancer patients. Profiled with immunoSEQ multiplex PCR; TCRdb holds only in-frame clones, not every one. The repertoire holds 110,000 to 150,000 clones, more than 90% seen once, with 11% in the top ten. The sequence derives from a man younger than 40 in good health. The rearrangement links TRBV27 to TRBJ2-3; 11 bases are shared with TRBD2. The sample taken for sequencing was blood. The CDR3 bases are TGTGCCAGCACCGGGATCCTAGCGGGGGGTCGGGATACGCAGTATTTT. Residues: CASTGILAGGRDTQYF.